The source of this T cell receptor (beta chain) is a study of blood T cells in healthy people across ages. Total RNA, at least 6 micrograms per sample, was extracted from PBMCs. A single count supports this clonotype. For the second PCR, which ran for about 6 to 11 cycles, a sample-barcoded 5' primer and a J-beta primer mix were used. One entry per CDR3 protein, called by TCRdb with MiXCR from the 5' RACE reads. Among fewer than 1 million distinct CDR3 sequences listed, roughly 44% were seen once. This clonotype originated in a man in his 60s in good health. Sequenced: blood.

The CDR3 sequence: CASSLGGGETQFF. The CDR3 bases are TGTGCCAGCAGCTTAGGGGGCGGAGAGACCCAGTTCTTC. The chain combines TRBV7-9 with TRBJ2-1; a possible D gene is TRBD1 (5 bases). CDR1 and CDR2 (germline): SEHNR, FQNEAQ (reference sequence). The CDR3 runs 13 residues. V gave up 1 base and J gave up 13 bases, with 14 bases separating them. Using reference TRBV7-9 and TRBJ2-1 for the parts outside the CDR3, the full variable domain is DTGVSQNPRHKITKRGQNVTFRCDPISEHNRLYWYRQTLGQGPEFLTYFQNEAQLEKSRLLSDRFSAERPKGSFSTLEIQRTEQGDSAMYLCASSLGGGETQFFGPGTRLTVL.